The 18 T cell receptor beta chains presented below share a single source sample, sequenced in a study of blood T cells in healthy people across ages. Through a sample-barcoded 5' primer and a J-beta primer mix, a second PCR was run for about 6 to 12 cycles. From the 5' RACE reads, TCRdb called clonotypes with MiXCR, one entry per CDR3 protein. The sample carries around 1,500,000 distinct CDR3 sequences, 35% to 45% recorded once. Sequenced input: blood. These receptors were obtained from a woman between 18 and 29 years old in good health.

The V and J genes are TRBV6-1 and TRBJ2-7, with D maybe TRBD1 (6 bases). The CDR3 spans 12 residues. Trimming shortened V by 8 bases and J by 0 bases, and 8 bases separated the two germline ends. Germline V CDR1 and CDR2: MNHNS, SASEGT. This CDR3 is CASEDSSYEQYF. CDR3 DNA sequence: TGTGCCAGCGAGGACAGCTCCTACGAGCAGTACTTC.

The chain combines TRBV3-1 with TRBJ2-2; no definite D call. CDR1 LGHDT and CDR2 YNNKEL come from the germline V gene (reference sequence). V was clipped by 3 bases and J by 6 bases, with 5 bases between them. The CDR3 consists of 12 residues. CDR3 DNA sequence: TGTGCCAGCAGCCATAACGCCGGGGAGCTGTTTTTT. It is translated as CASSHNAGELFF.

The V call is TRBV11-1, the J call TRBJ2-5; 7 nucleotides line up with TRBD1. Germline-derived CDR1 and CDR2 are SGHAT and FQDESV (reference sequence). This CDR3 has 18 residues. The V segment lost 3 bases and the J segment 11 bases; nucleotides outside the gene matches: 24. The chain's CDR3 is CASSLSPSSDRAGNEQYF. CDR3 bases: TGTGCCAGCAGCTTGTCCCCTTCCTCCGACAGGGCAGGGAATGAGCAGTACTTC.

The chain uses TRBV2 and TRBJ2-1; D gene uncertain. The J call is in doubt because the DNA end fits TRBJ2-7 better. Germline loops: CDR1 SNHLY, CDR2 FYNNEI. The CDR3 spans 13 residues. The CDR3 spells CASVFSSYNEQYF. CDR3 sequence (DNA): TGTGCCAGCGTCTTTAGCTCCTACAATGAGCAGTACTTC.

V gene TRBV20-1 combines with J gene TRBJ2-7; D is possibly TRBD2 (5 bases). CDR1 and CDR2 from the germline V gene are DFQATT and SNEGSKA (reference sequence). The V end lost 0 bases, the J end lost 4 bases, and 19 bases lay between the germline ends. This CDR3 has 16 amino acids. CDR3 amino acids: CSARDSSQEAGYEQYF. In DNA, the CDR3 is TGCAGTGCTAGAGATTCTTCCCAGGAGGCCGGTTACGAGCAGTACTTC.

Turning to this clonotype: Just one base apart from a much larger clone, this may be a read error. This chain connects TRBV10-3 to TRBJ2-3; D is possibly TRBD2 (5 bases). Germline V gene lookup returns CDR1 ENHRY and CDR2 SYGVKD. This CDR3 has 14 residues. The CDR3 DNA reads TGTGCCATCAGTCAGGCTATGGGAGCAGATGCGCAGTATTTT. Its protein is CAISQAMGADAQYF.

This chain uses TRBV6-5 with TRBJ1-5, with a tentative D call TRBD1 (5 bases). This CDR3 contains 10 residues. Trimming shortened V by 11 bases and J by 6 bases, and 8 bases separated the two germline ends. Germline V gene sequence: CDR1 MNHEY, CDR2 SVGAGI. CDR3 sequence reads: CAAGPQPQHF. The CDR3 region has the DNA TGTGCCGCGGGGCCTCAGCCCCAGCATTTT.

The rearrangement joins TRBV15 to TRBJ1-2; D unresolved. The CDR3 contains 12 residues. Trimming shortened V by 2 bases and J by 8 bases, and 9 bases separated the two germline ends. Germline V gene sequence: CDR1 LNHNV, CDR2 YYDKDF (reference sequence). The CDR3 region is CATSRPLGGYTF. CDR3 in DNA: TGTGCCACCAGCAGACCCCTGGGGGGCTACACCTTC.

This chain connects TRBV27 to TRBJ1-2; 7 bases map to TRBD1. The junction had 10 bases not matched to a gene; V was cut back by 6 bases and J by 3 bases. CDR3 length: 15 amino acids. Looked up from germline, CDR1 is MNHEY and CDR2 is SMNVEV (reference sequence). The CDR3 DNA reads TGTGCCAGCAGCAATAGCAGGGGGGGTTACTATGGCTACACCTTC. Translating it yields CASSNSRGGYYGYTF.

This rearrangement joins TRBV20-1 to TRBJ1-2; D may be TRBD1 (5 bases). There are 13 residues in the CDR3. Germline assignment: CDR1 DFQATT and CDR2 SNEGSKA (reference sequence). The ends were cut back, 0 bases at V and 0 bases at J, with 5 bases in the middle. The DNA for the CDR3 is TGCAGTGCTAGAGAGGGGGCTAACTATGGCTACACCTTC. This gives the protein CSAREGANYGYTF.

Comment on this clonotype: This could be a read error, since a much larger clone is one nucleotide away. Here the CDR3 DNA reads TGTGCCAGCAGTTTCCCGGGGACAGGGAGGCCTATATCCCTCCCCTACAATGAGCAGTACTTC. Its protein product is CASSFPGTGRPISLPYNEQYF. This chain uses TRBV6-2 or TRBV6-3 with TRBJ2-1, with 9 positions matching TRBD1. The end of the DNA fits TRBJ2-7 better, so the J call may be wrong. The CDR3 has 21 amino acids. Germline V CDR1 and CDR2: MNHEY, SVGEGT.

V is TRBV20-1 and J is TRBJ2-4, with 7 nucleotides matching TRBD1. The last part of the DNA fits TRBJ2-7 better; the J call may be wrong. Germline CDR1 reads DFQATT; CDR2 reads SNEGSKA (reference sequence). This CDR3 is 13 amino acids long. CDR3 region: CSATGQDFYEQYF. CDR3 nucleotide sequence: TGCAGTGCTACCGGACAGGATTTTTACGAGCAGTACTTC.

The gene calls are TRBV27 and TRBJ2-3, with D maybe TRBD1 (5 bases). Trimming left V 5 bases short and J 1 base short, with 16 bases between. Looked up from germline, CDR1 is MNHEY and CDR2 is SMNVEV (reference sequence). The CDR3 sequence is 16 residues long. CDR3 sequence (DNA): TGTGCCAGCAGTACAGGACCCCCGTTAGGCACAGATACGCAGTATTTT. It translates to CASSTGPPLGTDTQYF.

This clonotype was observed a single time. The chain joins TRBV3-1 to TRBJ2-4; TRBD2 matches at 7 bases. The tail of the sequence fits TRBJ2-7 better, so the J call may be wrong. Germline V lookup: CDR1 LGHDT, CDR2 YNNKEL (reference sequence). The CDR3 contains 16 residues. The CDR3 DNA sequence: TGTGCCAGCAGCCGGGACTATAGCAGACCGGGGCACGAGCAGTACTTC. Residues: CASSRDYSRPGHEQYF.

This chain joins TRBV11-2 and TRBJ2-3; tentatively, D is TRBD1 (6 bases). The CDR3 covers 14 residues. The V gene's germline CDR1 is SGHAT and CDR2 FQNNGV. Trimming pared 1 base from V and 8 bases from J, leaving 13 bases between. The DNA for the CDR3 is TGTGCCAGCAGCTTAGTGGGGGCTCCGGCTACGCAGTATTTT. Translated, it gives CASSLVGAPATQYF.

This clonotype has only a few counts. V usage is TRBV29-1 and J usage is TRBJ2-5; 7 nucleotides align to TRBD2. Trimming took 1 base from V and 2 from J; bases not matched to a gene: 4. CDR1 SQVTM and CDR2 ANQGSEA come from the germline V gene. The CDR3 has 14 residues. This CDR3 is CSVEGASGQETQYF. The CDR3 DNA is TGCAGCGTTGAAGGGGCTAGCGGACAAGAGACCCAGTACTTC.

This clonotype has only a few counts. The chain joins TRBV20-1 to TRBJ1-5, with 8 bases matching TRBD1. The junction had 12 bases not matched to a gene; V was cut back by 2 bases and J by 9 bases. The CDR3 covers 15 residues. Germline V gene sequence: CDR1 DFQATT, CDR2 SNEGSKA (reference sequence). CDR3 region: CSARKTGASSGPQHF. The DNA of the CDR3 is TGCAGTGCTAGAAAGACAGGGGCCTCGTCCGGGCCCCAGCATTTT.

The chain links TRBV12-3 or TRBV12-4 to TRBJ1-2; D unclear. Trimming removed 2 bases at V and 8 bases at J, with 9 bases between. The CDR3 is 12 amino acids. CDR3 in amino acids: CASSLKGQGYTF. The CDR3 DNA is TGTGCCAGCAGTTTAAAGGGTCAAGGCTACACCTTC.